Listed here are 23 T cell receptor beta chains from one sample, sequenced in a study of tumor-infiltrating lymphocytes in primary liver carcinoma. TCR beta cDNA was prepared out of around 460 ng total RNA by means of a constant-region primer. ARM-PCR, slightly modified, supplied the TCR beta libraries through three nested multiplex PCR rounds. The first two PCR rounds used TRBV1-TRBV30 forward primers with a C-beta reverse primer, around 10 cycles each. TCRdb passed the multiplex PCR reads through MiXCR, listing each CDR3 protein once. The profile shows more than 100,000 distinct CDR3 sequences, around 60% of them singletons. The study co-extracted DNA and RNA from about 19-30 mg of unsorted bulk tissue. Specimen: liver tumor tissue from sampling region 1. The subset is: tumor region T1, superior pole. The receptors derive from a woman aged 60-75 years with primary liver carcinoma and hepatitis B virus infection.

This chain connects TRBV24-1 to TRBJ2-5, with 9 bases that match TRBD2. The junction had 13 bases not matched to a gene; V was cut back by 2 bases and J by 7 bases. CDR1 is KGHDR and CDR2 is SFDVKD in the germline V gene. This CDR3 is 17 amino acids long. The CDR3 sequence is CATSDSRTSEMLGTQYF. CDR3 in DNA: TGTGCCACCAGTGATTCCCGGACTAGCGAGATGTTAGGGACCCAGTACTTC.

This clonotype was seen just once. A much larger clone differs by one base, so this may be a read error. This rearrangement joins TRBV5-8 to TRBJ2-1; D might be TRBD1 (6 bases). The CDR3 is made up of 16 amino acids. Per germline, CDR1 SGHTS and CDR2 YDEGEE. CDR3 nucleotides: TGTGTCAGCAGCATTAGGGGGTCGAGCTCCTACAATGAGCAGTTCTTC. Translating gives CVSSIRGSSSYNEQFF.

In the case of this clonotype: Being one base from a much bigger clone, this may be a read error. V usage is TRBV12-3 or TRBV12-4 and J usage is TRBJ1-1; D unclear. V dropped 7 bases and J dropped 0 bases, with 12 bases sitting between them. The CDR3 has 14 residues. The CDR3 loop is CASTLDILNTEAFF. CDR3 bases: TGTGCCAGCACCCTCGACATCCTGAACACTGAAGCTTTCTTT.

A remark on this clonotype: This may stem from a read error, because a much larger clone lies one nucleotide away. The rearrangement uses TRBV29-1 and TRBJ2-5, with 11 bases matching TRBD2. The V and J ends lost 4 bases and 5 bases, in that order; junction bases with no gene match: 12. Germline CDR1 is SQVTM and CDR2 is ANQGSEA. The CDR3 covers 16 residues. The CDR3 protein is CSVGGNSGRGLETQYF. The CDR3 DNA is TGCAGCGTTGGAGGGAATAGCGGGAGGGGATTGGAGACCCAGTACTTC.

In this sample, this clonotype turned up once. Possible read error: a much larger clone is one base away. The CDR3 nucleotides read TGTGCCAGCAGTGTGACTAGGGTACAAGAGACCCAGTACTTC. Translated, it gives CASSVTRVQETQYF. The chain joins TRBV6-1 to TRBJ2-5; the D gene is possibly TRBD2 (6 bases). V was clipped by 4 bases and J by 2 bases, with 11 bases between them. Per the germline V gene, CDR1 is MNHNS and CDR2 is SASEGT. CDR3 length equals 14 residues.

About this clonotype: One junction end disagrees with the germline gene, perhaps due to a read error. The chain links TRBV5-4 to TRBJ2-5; TRBD2 is a possible D gene (5 bases). CDR1 and CDR2 from the germline V gene are SGHNT and YYREEE (reference sequence). CDR3 length equals 15 residues. The CDR3 sequence is CAISLSLSGQETQYF. As DNA, the CDR3 is TGTGCCATCAGCTTGTCTTTGAGCGGTCAAGAGACCCAGTACTTC.

This clonotype showed up many times. V is TRBV6-1 and J is TRBJ1-1, with a weak D call TRBD1 (5 bases). With 7 bases removed from V and 3 bases from J, the gap between germline ends came to 12 bases. Germline V gives CDR1 MNHNS, CDR2 SASEGT. This CDR3 is 13 amino acids long. The CDR3 DNA follows: TGTGCCAGCACAAAGGGGAGGGACACTGAAGCTTTCTTT. This gives the protein CASTKGRDTEAFF.

As for this clonotype: This may be a read error: a much more frequent sequence differs by one nucleotide. CDR3: CVSSQVSGQGEPQHF. The CDR3 coding sequence is TGCGTCAGCAGCCAAGTTTCGGGACAGGGTGAGCCCCAGCATTTT. V gene TRBV4-1 combines with J gene TRBJ1-5; 9 nucleotides line up with TRBD1. The length of the CDR3 is 15 residues. The germline gives CDR1 MGHRA, CDR2 YSYEKL.

In the case of this clonotype: The junction does not match germline at one end; this may be a read error. This sequence joins TRBV29-1 and TRBJ2-5, with 8 positions matching TRBD1. Germline V gives CDR1 SQVTM, CDR2 ANQGSEA. The CDR3 is 14 residues long. The CDR3 nucleotides read TGCAGCCCCACGAGGCCCGACAGGGGTGAGACCCAGCACTTC. Protein: CSPTRPDRGETQHF. The full variable domain, with the rest looked up from reference TRBV29-1 and TRBJ2-5, is SAVISQKPSRDICQRGTSLTIQCQVDSQVTMMFWYRQQPGQSLTLIATANQGSEATYESGFVIDKFPISRPNLTFSTLTVSNMSPEDSSIYLCSPTRPDRGETQHFGPGTRLLVL.

In regard to this clonotype: Mismatch with germline at one junction end may stem from a read error. The CDR3 is CVSSSIFDSLITYNEQFF. CDR3 bases: TGTGTCAGCAGCTCAATCTTCGACTCGCTAATTACCTACAATGAGCAGTTCTTC. The chain links TRBV11-3 to TRBJ2-1; D is ambiguous. The length of the CDR3 is 18 residues. The germline CDR1 and CDR2 sequences are SGHNT and YENEEA.

The chain's CDR3 is CANRLAGRYKQYF. CDR3 DNA sequence: TGTGCCAACAGACTAGCGGGAAGATACAAGCAGTACTTC. The chain employs TRBV6-5 and TRBJ2-7, with 11 nucleotides matching TRBD2. V was clipped by 10 bases and J by 8 bases; unmatched bases: 10. Per germline, CDR1 MNHEY and CDR2 SVGAGI. The CDR3 sequence is 13 residues long.

This clonotype was counted at least ten times. V gene TRBV4-2 combines with J gene TRBJ2-1, with 11 nucleotides matching TRBD2. The CDR3 is made up of 16 amino acids. Per germline, CDR1 LGHNA and CDR2 YNFKEQ. The trim removed 2 bases at V and 7 bases at J, leaving 7 bases unmatched. The CDR3 nucleotides are TGTGCCAGCAGCCAACCGGGACTAGCGGATCGGAATGAGCAGTTCTTC. Translation gives CASSQPGLADRNEQFF.

This clonotype has only one observation. The chain carries TRBV11-2 and TRBJ2-1; D gene unclear. The CDR3 loop spans 15 amino acids. Trimming left V 4 bases short and J 6 bases short, with 16 bases between. Germline CDR1 SGHAT, CDR2 FQNNGV. CDR3 sequence: CASSSSSWSVNEQFF. The DNA of the CDR3 is TGTGCCAGCAGCTCCAGTAGCTGGTCCGTCAATGAGCAGTTCTTC.

This clonotype was found once. A much larger clone differs by one base, so this may be a read error. This chain links TRBV14 with TRBJ2-1, with TRBD2 matching 10 bases. The CDR3 runs 14 residues. The germline V gene has CDR1 SGHDN and CDR2 FVKESK. CDR3 loop: CASNLAGVHNEQIF. CDR3 sequence (DNA): TGTGCCAGCAACCTAGCGGGGGTTCACAATGAGCAGATCTTC. The whole variable domain, filled in from reference TRBV14 and TRBJ2-1, reads EAGVTQFPSHSVIEKGQTVTLRCDPISGHDNLYWYRRVMGKEIKFLLHFVKESKQDESGMPNNRFLAERTGGTYSTLKVQPAELEDSGVYFCASNLAGVHNEQIFGPGTRLTVL.

This chain links TRBV19 with TRBJ2-7, with a tentative D call TRBD2 (5 bases). This CDR3 comprises 14 residues. The V end was cut by 5 bases, the J end by 2 bases, with 13 bases between. Germline V CDR1 and CDR2: LNHDA, SQIVND (reference sequence). CDR3 residues: CASSSTGWTYEQYF. The DNA of the CDR3 is TGTGCCAGTAGTTCGACGGGGTGGACCTACGAGCAGTACTTC.

This clonotype was counted many times. The V call is TRBV4-1, the J call TRBJ2-7, with D perhaps being TRBD1 or TRBD2 (5 bases each). V lost 1 base and J 4 bases, leaving 14 bases between the germline ends. Germline CDR1 and CDR2: MGHRA and YSYEKL. The CDR3 totals 15 residues. CDR3: CASSQGGQGRYEQYF. The CDR3 DNA follows: TGCGCCAGCAGCCAAGGAGGGCAGGGAAGATACGAGCAGTACTTC.

Regarding this clonotype: Given the absence of the conserved phenylalanine or tryptophan at the CDR3 end, a read error is likely. The chain carries TRBV6-2 or TRBV6-3 and TRBJ2-1; 7 nucleotides align to TRBD2. Germline lookup yields CDR1 MNHEY and CDR2 SVGEGT. V was pared by 0 bases and J by 1 base, with 6 bases of the junction left unmatched. CDR3 length: 17 residues. The DNA of the CDR3 is TGTGCCAGCAGTTACTCTGTTGGCGGGAGTTCCTACAATGAGCAGTTCCTT. Protein sequence: CASSYSVGGSSYNEQFL.

This clonotype was detected many times. This chain uses TRBV29-1 with TRBJ1-2; 7 bases fit TRBD1. The CDR3 is 13 residues long. Germline CDR1 SQVTM, CDR2 ANQGSEA. V gave up 6 bases and J gave up 7 bases; unmatched junction bases: 11. The CDR3 bases are TGCAGCGTGGACGAAGACAGGGCTGCTGGCTACACCTTC. Its protein is CSVDEDRAAGYTF.

Turning to this clonotype: One end of the junction does not line up with germline, which may come from a read error. This chain connects TRBV11-2 to TRBJ2-7; D is unclear. The length of the CDR3 is 10 residues. The germline V gene encodes CDR1 SGHAT and CDR2 FQNNGV. The CDR3 region has the DNA TGTGCCAGCAGTCATTACGAGCTGTACTTC. It yields the protein CASSHYELYF.

This clonotype has a count of ten or more. The genes are TRBV12-3 or TRBV12-4 and TRBJ1-2; 10 bases agree with TRBD1. The junction had 15 bases not matched to a gene; V was cut back by 4 bases and J by 7 bases. The CDR3 extends over 17 amino acids. The CDR3 DNA follows: TGTGCCAGCAGTTCCGAGGGACAGGGGAACCCCTCCGGTGGCTACACCTTC. It codes for CASSSEGQGNPSGGYTF.

On this clonotype itself: One end of the junction fails to match germline, which may point to a read error. The J gene is TRBJ2-1, the V gene TRBV6-1; 12 bases are shared with TRBD1. The CDR3 length is 16 residues. From germline, CDR1 is MNHNS and CDR2 SASEGT. CDR3 sequence (DNA): TGTGACAGCAGTGAAGCGCCCGGGACAGGGGGCTATGAGCAGCTCTTC. It translates to CDSSEAPGTGGYEQLF.

The chain couples TRBV11-2 to TRBJ2-7; 8 nucleotides agree with TRBD2. Germline CDR1 is SGHAT and CDR2 is FQNNGV. J gave up 2 bases and V 6 bases, and 15 bases lay outside the gene matches. The CDR3 is made up of 17 amino acids. DNA of the CDR3: TGTGCCAGCAGTTCGCAACGGACTAGCAGGCTGACCTACGAGCAGTACTTC. As protein: CASSSQRTSRLTYEQYF.

This chain connects TRBV11-2 to TRBJ2-1; TRBD2 matches 7 bases. Germline loops: CDR1 SGHAT, CDR2 FQNNGV. This CDR3 comprises 13 residues. Germline trimming cut 4 bases from V and 12 bases from J; bases unmatched to any gene: 9. The CDR3 region has the DNA TGTGCCAGCAGCTGGGCTAGCGGTGGTAGGCAGTTCTTC. Its translation is CASSWASGGRQFF.